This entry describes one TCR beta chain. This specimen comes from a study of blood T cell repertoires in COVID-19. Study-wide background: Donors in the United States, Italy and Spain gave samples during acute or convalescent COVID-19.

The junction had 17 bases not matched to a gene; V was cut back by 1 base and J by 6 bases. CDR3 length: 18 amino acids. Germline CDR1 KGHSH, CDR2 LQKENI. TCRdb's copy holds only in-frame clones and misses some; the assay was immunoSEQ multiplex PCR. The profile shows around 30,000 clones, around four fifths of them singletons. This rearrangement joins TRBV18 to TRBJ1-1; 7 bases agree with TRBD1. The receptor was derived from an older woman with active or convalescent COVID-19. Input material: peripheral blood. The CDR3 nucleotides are TGTGCCAGCTCACCACTCCGACAGGGAGGTTCACACTTGGCTGAAGCTTTCTTT. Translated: CASSPLRQGGSHLAEAFF.